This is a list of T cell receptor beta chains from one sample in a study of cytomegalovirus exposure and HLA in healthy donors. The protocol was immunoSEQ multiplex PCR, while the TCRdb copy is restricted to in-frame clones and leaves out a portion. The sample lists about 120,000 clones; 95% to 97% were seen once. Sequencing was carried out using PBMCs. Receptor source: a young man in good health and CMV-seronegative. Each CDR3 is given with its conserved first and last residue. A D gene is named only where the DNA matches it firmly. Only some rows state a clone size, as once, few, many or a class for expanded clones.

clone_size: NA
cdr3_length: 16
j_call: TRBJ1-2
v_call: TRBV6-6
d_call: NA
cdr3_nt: TGTGCCAGCAGTTACGGGGAACTGGGGCTCGACTATGGCTACACCTTC
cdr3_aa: CASSYGELGLDYGYTF

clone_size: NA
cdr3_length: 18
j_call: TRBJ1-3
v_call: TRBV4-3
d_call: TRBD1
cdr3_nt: TGCGCCAGCAGCCAAGATCGAATGGGGACAGGGACTGGAAACACCATATATTTT
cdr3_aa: CASSQDRMGTGTGNTIYF

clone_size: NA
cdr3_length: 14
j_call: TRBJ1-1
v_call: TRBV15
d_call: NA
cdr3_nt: TGTGCCACCAGCAGAGTTAGACAGACCACTGAAGCTTTCTTT
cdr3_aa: CATSRVRQTTEAFF

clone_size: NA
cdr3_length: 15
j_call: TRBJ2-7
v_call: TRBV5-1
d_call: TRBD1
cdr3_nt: TGCGCCAGCAGCTCGGACAGGGGGGTTCTGTACGAGCAGTACTTC
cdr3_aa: CASSSDRGVLYEQYF

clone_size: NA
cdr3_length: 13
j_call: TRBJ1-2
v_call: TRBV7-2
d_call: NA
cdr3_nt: TGTGCCAGCAGCACACAGGCTAACTATGGCTACACCTTC
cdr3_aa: CASSTQANYGYTF

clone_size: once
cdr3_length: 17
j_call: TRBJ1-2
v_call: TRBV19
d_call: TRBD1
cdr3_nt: TGTGCCAGTAGTACTCCGGGACAGGAGCTACCTAACTATGGCTACACCTTC
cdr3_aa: CASSTPGQELPNYGYTF

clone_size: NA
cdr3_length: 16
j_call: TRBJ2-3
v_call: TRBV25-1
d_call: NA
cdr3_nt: TGTGCCAGCAGTGAACAGGGGCAGGGCAGCACAGATACGCAGTATTTT
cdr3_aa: CASSEQGQGSTDTQYF

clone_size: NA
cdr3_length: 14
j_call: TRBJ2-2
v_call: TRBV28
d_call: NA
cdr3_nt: TGTGCCAGCAGTTTTAGGACTACCACCGGGGAGCTGTTTTTT
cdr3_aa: CASSFRTTTGELFF

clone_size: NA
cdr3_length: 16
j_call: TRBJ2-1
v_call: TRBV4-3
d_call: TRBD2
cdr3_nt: TGCGCCAGCAGCCAGGGTATAGCGGGAGCTAGCAATGAGCAGTTCTTC
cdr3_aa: CASSQGIAGASNEQFF

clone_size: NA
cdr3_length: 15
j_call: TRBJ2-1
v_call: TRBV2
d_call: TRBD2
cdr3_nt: TGTGCCAGCGGCCCGGGACTAGCGGGATACAATGAGCAGTTCTTC
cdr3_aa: CASGPGLAGYNEQFF

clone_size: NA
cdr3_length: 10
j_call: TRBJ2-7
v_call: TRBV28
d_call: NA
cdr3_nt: TGTGCCAGCAGTGACAACGAGCAGTACTTC
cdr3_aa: CASSDNEQYF

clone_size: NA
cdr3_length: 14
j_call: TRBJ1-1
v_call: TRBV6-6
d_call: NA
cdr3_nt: TGTGCCAGCACCCCCGGACAGCTTATCACTGAAGCTTTCTTT
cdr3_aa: CASTPGQLITEAFF

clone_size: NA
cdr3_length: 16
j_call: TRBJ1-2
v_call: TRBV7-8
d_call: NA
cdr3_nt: TGTGCCAGCAGCCCTAGGACAGCCCCTGCTAACTATGGCTACACCTTC
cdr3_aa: CASSPRTAPANYGYTF

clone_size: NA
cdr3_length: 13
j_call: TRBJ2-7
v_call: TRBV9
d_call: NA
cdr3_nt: TGTGCCAGCAGCTCCTTGGAACAGTCGAAGCAGTACTTC
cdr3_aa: CASSSLEQSKQYF

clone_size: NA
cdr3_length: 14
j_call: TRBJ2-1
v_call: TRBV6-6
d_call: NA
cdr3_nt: TGTGCCAGCGGTGGGGCGGGACGGTACAATGAGCAGTTCTTC
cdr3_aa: CASGGAGRYNEQFF

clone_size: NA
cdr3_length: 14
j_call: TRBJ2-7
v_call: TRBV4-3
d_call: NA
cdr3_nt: TGCGCCAGCAGCCAGCCAGTCTGGGGGGTCGAGCAGTACTTC
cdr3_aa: CASSQPVWGVEQYF

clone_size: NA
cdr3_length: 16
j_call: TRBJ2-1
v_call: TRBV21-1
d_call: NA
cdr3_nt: TGTGCCAGCAGCATCCGGACTAGCGGGAGAGGGTTTGAGCAGTTCTTC
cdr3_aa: CASSIRTSGRGFEQFF

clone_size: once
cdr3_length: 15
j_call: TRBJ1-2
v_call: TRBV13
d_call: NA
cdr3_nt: TGTGCCAGCACCCCTCGGGGGGAAGCTAACTATGGCTACACCTTC
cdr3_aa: CASTPRGEANYGYTF

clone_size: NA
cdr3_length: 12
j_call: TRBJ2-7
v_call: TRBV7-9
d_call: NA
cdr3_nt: TGTGCCAGCAGCTTAACTGTCGACGAGCAGTACTTC
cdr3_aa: CASSLTVDEQYF

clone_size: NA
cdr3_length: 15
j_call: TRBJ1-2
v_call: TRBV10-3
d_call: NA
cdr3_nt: TGTGCCATCAGTGACCCCGGCAGGACTGCTCAGGGCTACACCTTC
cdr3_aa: CAISDPGRTAQGYTF

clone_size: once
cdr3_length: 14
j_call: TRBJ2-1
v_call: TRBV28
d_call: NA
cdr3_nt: TGTGCCAGCAGTTTGTGGCCTACGAGGAATGAGCAGTTCTTC
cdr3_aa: CASSLWPTRNEQFF

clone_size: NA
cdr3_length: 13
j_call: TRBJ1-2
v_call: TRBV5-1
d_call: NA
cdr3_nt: TGCGCCAGCAGCTTGGCCCCTACAGGAGGCTACACCTTC
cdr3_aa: CASSLAPTGGYTF

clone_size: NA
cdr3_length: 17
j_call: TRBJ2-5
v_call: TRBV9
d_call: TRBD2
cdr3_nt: TGTGCCAGCAGCGTAGGGTCGACTAGCGGGAGTTGGGAGACCCAGTACTTC
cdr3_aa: CASSVGSTSGSWETQYF

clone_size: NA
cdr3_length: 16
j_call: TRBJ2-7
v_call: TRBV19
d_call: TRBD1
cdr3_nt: TGTGCCAGTAGTATGGGCGAAGGACAGGACTCCTACGAGCAGTACTTC
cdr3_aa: CASSMGEGQDSYEQYF

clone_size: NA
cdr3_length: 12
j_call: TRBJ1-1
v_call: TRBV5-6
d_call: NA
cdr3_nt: TGTGCCAGCAGCCAGGGGTTCGCTGAAGCTTTCTTT
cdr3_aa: CASSQGFAEAFF

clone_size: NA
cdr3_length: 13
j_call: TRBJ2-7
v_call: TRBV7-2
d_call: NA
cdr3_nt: TGTGCCAGCAGCTCAGCGTATCTCTACGAGCAGTACTTC
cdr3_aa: CASSSAYLYEQYF

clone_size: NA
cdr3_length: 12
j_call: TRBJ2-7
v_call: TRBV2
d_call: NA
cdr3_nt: TGTGCCAGCAGTGCACAGGGTTTAGAGCAGTACTTC
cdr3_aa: CASSAQGLEQYF

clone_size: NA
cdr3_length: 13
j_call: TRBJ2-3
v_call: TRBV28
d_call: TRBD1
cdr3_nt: TGTGCCAGCAGTTCCAGGGGGCGGGATACGCAGTATTTT
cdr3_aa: CASSSRGRDTQYF

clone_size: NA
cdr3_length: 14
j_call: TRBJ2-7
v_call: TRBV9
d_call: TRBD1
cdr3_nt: TGTGCCAGCAGCCAGGGGGGACAGGGGTACGAGCAGTACTTC
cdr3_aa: CASSQGGQGYEQYF

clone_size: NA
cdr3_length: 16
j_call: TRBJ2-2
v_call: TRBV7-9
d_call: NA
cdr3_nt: TGTGCCAGCAGCGCGCAACAGACAGGGAACACCGGGGAGCTGTTTTTT
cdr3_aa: CASSAQQTGNTGELFF

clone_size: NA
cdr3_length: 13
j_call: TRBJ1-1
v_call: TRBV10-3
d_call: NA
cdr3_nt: TGTGCCATCAGTGAGAGTGGGCTCACTGAAGCTTTCTTT
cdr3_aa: CAISESGLTEAFF

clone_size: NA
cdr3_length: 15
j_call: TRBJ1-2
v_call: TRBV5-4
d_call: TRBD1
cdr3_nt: TGTGCCAGCAGCTTCGGAGGGGGCGCGCGCTATGGCTACACCTTC
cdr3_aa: CASSFGGGARYGYTF

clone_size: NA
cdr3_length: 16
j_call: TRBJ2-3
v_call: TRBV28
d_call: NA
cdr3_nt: TGTGCCAGCAGCAATTGGGCAGGGAAGGGTGCAGATACGCAGTATTTT
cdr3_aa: CASSNWAGKGADTQYF

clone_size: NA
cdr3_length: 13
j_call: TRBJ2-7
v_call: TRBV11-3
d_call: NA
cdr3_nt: TGTGCCAGCAGCTTAGTTGGCGAGTCAGGCGAGTACTTC
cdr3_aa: CASSLVGESGEYF

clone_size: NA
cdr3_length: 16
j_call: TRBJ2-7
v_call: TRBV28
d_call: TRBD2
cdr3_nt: TGTGCCAGCAGTTCCCCCCCACTAGCGGGTCCCTACGAGCAGTACTTC
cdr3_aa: CASSSPPLAGPYEQYF

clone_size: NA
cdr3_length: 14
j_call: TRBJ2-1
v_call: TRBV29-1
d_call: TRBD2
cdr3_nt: TGCAGCGTTGTGACTAGCGGGAGGATGAATGAGCAGTTCTTC
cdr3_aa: CSVVTSGRMNEQFF

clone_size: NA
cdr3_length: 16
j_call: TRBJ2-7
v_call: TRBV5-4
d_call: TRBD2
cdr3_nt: TGTGCCAGCAGCCTTATGGCGTCTAGCGGATCCTACGAGCAGTACTTC
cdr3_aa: CASSLMASSGSYEQYF

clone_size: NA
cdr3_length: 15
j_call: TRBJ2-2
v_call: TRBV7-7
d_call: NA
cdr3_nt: TGTGCCAGCAGCCCACCCCTCGGGGACACCGGGGAGCTGTTTTTT
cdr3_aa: CASSPPLGDTGELFF

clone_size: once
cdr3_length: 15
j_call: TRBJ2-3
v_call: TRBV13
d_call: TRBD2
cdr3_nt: TGTGCCAGCATGAAACGAGGGAGGGTAGGTGATACGCAGTATTTT
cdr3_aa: CASMKRGRVGDTQYF

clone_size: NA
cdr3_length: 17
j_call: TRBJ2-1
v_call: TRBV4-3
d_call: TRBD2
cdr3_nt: TGCGCCAGCAGCCAAGATCGAGGGCTAGCGGGAAGGAATGAGCAGTTCTTC
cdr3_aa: CASSQDRGLAGRNEQFF

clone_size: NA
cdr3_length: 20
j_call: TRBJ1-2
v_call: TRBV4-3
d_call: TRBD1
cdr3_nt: TGCGCCAGCAGCCAGGAACTGACGAGGGACAGGGGGCGCAGGGGGTATGGCTACACCTTC
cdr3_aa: CASSQELTRDRGRRGYGYTF

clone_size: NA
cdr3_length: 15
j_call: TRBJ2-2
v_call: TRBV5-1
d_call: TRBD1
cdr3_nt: TGCGCCAGCACTGCCAGGGGGCTGGACACCGGGGAGCTGTTTTTT
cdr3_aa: CASTARGLDTGELFF

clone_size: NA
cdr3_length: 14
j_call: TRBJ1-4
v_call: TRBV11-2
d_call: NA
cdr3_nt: TGTGCCAGCAGCTTAGGACGGGGGGTCGAAAAACTGTTTTTT
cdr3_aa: CASSLGRGVEKLFF

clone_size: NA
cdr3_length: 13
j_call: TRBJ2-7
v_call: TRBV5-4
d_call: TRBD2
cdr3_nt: TGTGCCAGCAGCTTAGCGGGAGTAGGTGAGCAGTACTTC
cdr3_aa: CASSLAGVGEQYF

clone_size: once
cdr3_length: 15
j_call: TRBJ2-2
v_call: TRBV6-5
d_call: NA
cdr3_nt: TGTGCCAGCAGTTACTCGTGGGAGCACACCGGGGAGCTGTTTTTT
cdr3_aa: CASSYSWEHTGELFF

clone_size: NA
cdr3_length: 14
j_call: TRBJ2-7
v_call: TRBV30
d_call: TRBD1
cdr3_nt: TGTGCCTGGAGCGACCCGGGACAGGGGGACGAGCAGTACTTC
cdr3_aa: CAWSDPGQGDEQYF

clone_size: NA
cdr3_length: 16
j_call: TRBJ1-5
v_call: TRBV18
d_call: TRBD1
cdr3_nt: TGTGCCAGCTCACCGGCCGGGACAGGGGGCAATCAGCCCCAGCATTTT
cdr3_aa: CASSPAGTGGNQPQHF

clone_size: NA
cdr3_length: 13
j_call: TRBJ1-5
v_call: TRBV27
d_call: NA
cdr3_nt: TGTGCCAGCAGTCCAAATAGCAATCAGCCCCAGCATTTT
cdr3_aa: CASSPNSNQPQHF

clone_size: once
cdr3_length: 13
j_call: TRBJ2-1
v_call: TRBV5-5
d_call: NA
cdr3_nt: TGTGCCAGCAGCCACAGGGAGTACAATGAGCAGTTCTTC
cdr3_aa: CASSHREYNEQFF

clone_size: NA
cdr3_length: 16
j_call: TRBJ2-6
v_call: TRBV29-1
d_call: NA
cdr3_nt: TGCAGCGTTGTGGCGCAGGGAAGCTCTGGGGCCAACGTCCTGACTTTC
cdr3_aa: CSVVAQGSSGANVLTF

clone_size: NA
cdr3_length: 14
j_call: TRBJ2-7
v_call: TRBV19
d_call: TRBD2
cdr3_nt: TGTGCCAGTAGACCGGGACTAGGGTACTACGAGCAGTACTTC
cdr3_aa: CASRPGLGYYEQYF